This T cell receptor beta chain was profiled in a study of blood T cell repertoires in COVID-19. In terms of age and location, participants ranged from roughly 18 to 100 years and lived in about two dozen US areas. Assay: immunoSEQ multiplex PCR; the TCRdb copy retains only in-frame clones and omits some. The sample has under 150,000 clones; 85% are singletons. The CDR3 sequence is 16 residues long. V was trimmed by 6 bases and J by 3 bases, leaving 17 bases between them. CDR1 and CDR2 (germline): LGHDT, YNNKEL (reference sequence). The sample consisted of PBMCs or T cells enriched from blood (not recorded which). V is TRBV3-1 (or the pseudogene TRBV3-2) and J is TRBJ1-4; D gene uncertain. This TCR was recovered from a woman aged 35 to 49 who had recovered from COVID-19. This CDR3 is CASSPSIPLANEKLFF. CDR3 DNA sequence: TGTGCCAGCAGTCCAAGCATCCCTCTCGCTAATGAAAAACTGTTTTTT.